This passage covers 5 T cell receptor beta chains from one sample sequenced in a study of a mutant IDH1 vaccine in newly diagnosed glioma. Time point indicated: week 23, last vaccination. In the vaccine, a single dose held 300 ug of the mutant IDH1 20-mer peptide, along with topical imiquimod. Their recognized antigens are unknown. Produced via immunoSEQ multiplex PCR; TCRdb's table is partial and in-frame only. The sample consists of just over 65,000 clones, approximately 87% of them appearing once. Specimen: PBMCs, collected from a glioma patient whose treatment included an IDH1 peptide vaccine. The receptors here all came from a man between 18 and 29 years old with glioma.

This rearrangement joins TRBV6-1 to TRBJ1-5, with a weak D call TRBD1 (5 bases). The CDR3 runs to 14 residues. The V gene lost 1 base and the J gene lost 6 bases, with 10 bases spanning the gap. CDR1 is MNHNS, CDR2 SASEGT, per germline. The CDR3 sequence: CASSEGREFQPQHF. CDR3 nucleotide sequence: TGTGCCAGCAGTGAAGGCAGGGAGTTTCAGCCCCAGCATTTT.

The chain uses TRBV5-1 and TRBJ2-7, with TRBD2 identical over 8 bases. This CDR3 comprises 13 residues. CDR1 and CDR2 (germline): SGHRS, YFSETQ. J lost 7 bases, V lost 0 bases, and 3 bases had no gene match. This CDR3 reads CASSLAPGGEQYF. CDR3 sequence (DNA): TGCGCCAGCAGCTTGGCCCCGGGGGGGGAGCAGTACTTC.

The chain couples TRBV5-1 to TRBJ1-2; D is unclear. Trimming pared 3 bases from V and 3 bases from J, leaving 9 bases between. This CDR3 comprises 13 residues. In germline, CDR1 is SGHRS, CDR2 YFSETQ. The CDR3 region has the DNA TGCGCCAGCAGCTGGACGGTCGACTATGGCTACACCTTC. It yields the protein CASSWTVDYGYTF. The full variable domain, with the rest looked up from reference TRBV5-1 and TRBJ1-2, is KAGVTQTPRYLIKTRGQQVTLSCSPISGHRSVSWYQQTPGQGLQFLFEYFSETQRNKGNFPGRFSGRQFSNSRSEMNVSTLELGDSALYLCASSWTVDYGYTFGSGTRLTVV.

This clone turned up a few times. The genes are TRBV4-3 and TRBJ1-1, with TRBD1 as a possible D gene (6 bases). This CDR3 comprises 17 residues. Trimming shortened V by 0 bases and J by 0 bases, and 14 bases separated the two germline ends. Germline CDR1 LGHNA, CDR2 YSLEER. The CDR3 region is CASSQDPRGRMNTEAFF. The CDR3 coding sequence is TGCGCCAGCAGCCAAGATCCTCGGGGGCGGATGAACACTGAAGCTTTCTTT.

The CDR3 bases are TGTGCCAGCAGTCGCAGGGTGAACACTGAAGCTTTCTTT. Amino acid sequence: CASSRRVNTEAFF. The V call is TRBV9, the J call TRBJ1-1, with D possibly matching TRBD1 (5 bases). This CDR3 has 13 residues. Germline lookup yields CDR1 SGDLS and CDR2 YYNGEE. Trimming took off 5 bases at V and 0 bases at J, with 8 bases between the two ends.